Listed below are T cell receptor beta chains from one sample, sequenced in a study of vaccination and CD4 T cells after COVID-19. Antigen specificity for these receptors is unknown. TCRdb recomputed calls from the PCR reads with MiXCR, one row per CDR3 protein. The repertoire holds 20,000 or so distinct CDR3 sequences, with roughly 40% as singletons. The input for sequencing was CD4+ T cells from blood, cultured in vitro, taken after SARS-CoV-2 vaccination. The receptors shown here come from a human donor who had recovered from COVID-19. Each CDR3 is given with its conserved first and last residue.

>TRBV29-1|TRBJ1-2
CSVGDFYGYTF
>TRBV20-1|TRBJ2-2
CSASHPGVPGELFF
>TRBV7-9|TRBJ2-5
CASSLTSGHQETQYF
>TRBV20-1|TRBJ2-7
CSARREVSYEQYF
>TRBV6-1|TRBJ1-3
CGNRVGGNTIYF
>TRBV5-8|TRBJ2-5
CASSLDRGTPPQETQYF
>TRBV7-3|TRBJ2-3
CASSPMHSTHTQYF
>TRBV19|TRBJ1-1
CASTEGSTNTEAFF
>TRBV10-1|TRBJ1-2
CASSESRTYGYTF
>TRBV19|TRBJ1-5
CASSHTRGSQPQHF
>TRBV7-6|TRBJ2-1
CASSLSGQRTYNEQFF
>TRBV6-2/TRBV6-3|TRBJ2-1
CASSYGAGLTYNEQFF
>TRBV14|TRBJ2-7
CASSQDGSITGEQYF
>TRBV11-3|TRBJ1-1
CASSLDLTGGNTEAFF
>TRBV6-1|TRBJ2-2
CASLAVPHTYTGELFF
>TRBV5-5|TRBJ2-7
CASSPLGLGPYEQYF
>TRBV11-2|TRBJ2-7
CASSLDNDVPSYEQYF
>TRBV6-2/TRBV6-3|TRBJ2-5
CASSYTPGQGIGETQYF
>TRBV7-8|TRBJ2-7
CASSPNRVVPYEQYF
>TRBV27|TRBJ2-3
CASRTSGTDTQYF
>TRBV2|TRBJ2-7
CASSEFRGYEQYF
>TRBV6-1|TRBJ2-5
CASSLRLAGGETQYF
>TRBV12-3/TRBV12-4|TRBJ1-5
CASSNGYSNQPQHF